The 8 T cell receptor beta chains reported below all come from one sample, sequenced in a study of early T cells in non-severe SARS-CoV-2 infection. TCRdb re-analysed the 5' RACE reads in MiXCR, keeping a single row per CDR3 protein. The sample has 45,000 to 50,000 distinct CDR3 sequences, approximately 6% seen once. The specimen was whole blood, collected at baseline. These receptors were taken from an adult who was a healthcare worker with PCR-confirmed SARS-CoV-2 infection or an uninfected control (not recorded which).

The CDR3 bases are TGTGCCAGCAGTTACTCAGGGAGAGAGACCCAGTACTTC. It specifies CASSYSGRETQYF. The chain is built from TRBV6-5 and TRBJ2-5; TRBD2 might be the D (5 bases). The length of the CDR3 is 13 residues. V gave up 0 bases and J gave up 4 bases, with 6 bases separating them. Germline V gene data show CDR1 as MNHEY and CDR2 as SVGAGI.

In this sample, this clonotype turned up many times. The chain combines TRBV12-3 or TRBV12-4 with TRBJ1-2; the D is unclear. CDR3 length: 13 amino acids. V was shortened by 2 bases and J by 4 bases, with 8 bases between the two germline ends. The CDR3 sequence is CASSLMFAYGYTF. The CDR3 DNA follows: TGTGCCAGCAGTTTAATGTTTGCCTATGGCTACACCTTC.

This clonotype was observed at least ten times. The CDR3 is CSASLTGARGQYF. Written as DNA, the CDR3 is TGCAGTGCTAGTCTGACAGGGGCCCGCGGGCAGTACTTC. The chain links TRBV20-1 to TRBJ2-7; TRBD1 matches at 8 bases. The CDR3 is 13 residues long. The J segment lost 9 bases and the V segment lost 3 bases, leaving 10 bases of the junction unmatched. The germline gives CDR1 DFQATT, CDR2 SNEGSKA (reference sequence).

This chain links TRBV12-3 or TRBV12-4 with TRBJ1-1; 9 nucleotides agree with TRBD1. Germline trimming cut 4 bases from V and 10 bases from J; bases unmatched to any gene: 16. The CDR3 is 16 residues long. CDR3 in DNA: TGTGCCAGCAGTTCCACAGGGGGCGCGGGTCTAGTAGGAGCTTTCTTT. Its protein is CASSSTGGAGLVGAFF.

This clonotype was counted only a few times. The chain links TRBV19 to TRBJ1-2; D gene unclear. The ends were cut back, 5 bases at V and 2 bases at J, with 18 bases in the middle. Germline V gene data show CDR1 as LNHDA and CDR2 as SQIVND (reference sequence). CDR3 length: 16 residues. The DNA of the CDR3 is TGTGCCAGTAGTTCTAAAGCTCGGGCAGGAAACTATGGCTACACCTTC. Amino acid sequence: CASSSKARAGNYGYTF.

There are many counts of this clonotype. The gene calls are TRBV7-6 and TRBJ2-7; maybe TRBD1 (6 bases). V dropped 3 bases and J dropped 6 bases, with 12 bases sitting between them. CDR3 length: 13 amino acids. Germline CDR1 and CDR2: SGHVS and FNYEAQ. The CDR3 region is CASSLGRGSEQYF. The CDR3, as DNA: TGTGCCAGCAGCTTGGGCAGGGGAAGCGAGCAGTACTTC.

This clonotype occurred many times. CDR3 sequence reads: CASSPPRRASSYEQYF. The CDR3 nucleotides are TGTGCCAGCAGTCCTCCCAGGCGCGCCAGCTCCTACGAGCAGTACTTC. The gene calls are TRBV27 and TRBJ2-7; no clear D gene. Germline CDR1 MNHEY, CDR2 SMNVEV (reference sequence). V lost 5 bases, J lost 0 bases, and 17 bases lay in between. This CDR3 has 16 residues.

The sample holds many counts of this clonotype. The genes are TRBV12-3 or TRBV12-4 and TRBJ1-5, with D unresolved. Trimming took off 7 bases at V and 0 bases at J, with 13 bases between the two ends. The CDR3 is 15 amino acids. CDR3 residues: CASIKGRVSNQPQHF. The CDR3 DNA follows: TGTGCCAGCATCAAAGGCCGGGTTAGCAATCAGCCCCAGCATTTT.